What follows is one T cell receptor beta chain and its context. CDR1 is SGHRS and CDR2 is YFSETQ in the germline V gene. This CDR3 contains 13 residues. V dropped 7 bases and J dropped 6; count of bases not matched to a gene: 9. The source of the sample is a study of blood T cell repertoires in COVID-19. In the study overall: The origin of the acute and convalescent COVID-19 samples was the United States, Italy and Spain. Nucleic acid was either cDNA or gDNA, and it came from T cells, B-cell-depleted T cells, or PBMCs.

Libraries were prepared by immunoSEQ multiplex PCR; TCRdb keeps only in-frame clonotypes and omits some of them. The sample yields 170,000 or so clones, roughly 89% seen once. Sequencing was done on a sample of peripheral blood. This TCR was recovered from a woman aged 18-29 years who had recovered from COVID-19. The gene calls are TRBV5-1 and TRBJ2-7; 8 positions match TRBD1. The CDR3 bases are TGCGCCAGCCGAGGACAGGGCCCCCTCGAGCAGTACTTC. This translates into CASRGQGPLEQYF.